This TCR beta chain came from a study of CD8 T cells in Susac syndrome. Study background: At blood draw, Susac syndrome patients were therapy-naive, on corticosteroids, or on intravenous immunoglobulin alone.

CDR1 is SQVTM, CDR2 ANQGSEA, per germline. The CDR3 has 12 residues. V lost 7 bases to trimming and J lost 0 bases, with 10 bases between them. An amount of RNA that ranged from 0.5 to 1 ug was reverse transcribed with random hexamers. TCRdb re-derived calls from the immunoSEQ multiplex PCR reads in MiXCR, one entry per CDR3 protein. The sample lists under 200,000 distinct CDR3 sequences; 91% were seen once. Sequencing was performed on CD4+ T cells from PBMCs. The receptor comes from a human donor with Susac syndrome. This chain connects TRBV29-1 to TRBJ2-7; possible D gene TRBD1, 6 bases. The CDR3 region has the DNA TGCAGCGGACAGACAGGCTCCTACGAGCAGTACTTC. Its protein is CSGQTGSYEQYF.